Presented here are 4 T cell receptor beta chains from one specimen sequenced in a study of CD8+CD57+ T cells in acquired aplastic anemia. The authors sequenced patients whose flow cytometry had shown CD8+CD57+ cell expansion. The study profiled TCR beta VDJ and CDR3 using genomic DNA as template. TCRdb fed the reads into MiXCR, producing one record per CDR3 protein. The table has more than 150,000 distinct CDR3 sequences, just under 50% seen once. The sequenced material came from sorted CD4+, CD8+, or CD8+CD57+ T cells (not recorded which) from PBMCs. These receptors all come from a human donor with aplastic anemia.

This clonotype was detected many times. CDR3 sequence: CASSLGGIGSYEQYF. CDR3 DNA: TGTGCCAGCAGCTTGGGGGGGATTGGGTCCTACGAGCAGTACTTC. The V gene is TRBV5-5, the J gene TRBJ2-7, with D possibly called TRBD1 or TRBD2 (5 bases each). The germline CDR1 and CDR2 sequences are SGHKS and YYEKEE (reference sequence). The V end lost 0 bases, the J end lost 1 base, and 11 bases lay between the germline ends. CDR3 length: 15 amino acids.

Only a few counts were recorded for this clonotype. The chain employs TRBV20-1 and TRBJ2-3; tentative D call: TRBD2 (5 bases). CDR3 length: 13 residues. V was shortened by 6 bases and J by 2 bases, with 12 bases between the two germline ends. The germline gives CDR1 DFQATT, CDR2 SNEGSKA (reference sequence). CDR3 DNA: TGCAGTGCCCCAAGAGGGCCCACAGATACGCAGTATTTT. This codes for CSAPRGPTDTQYF.

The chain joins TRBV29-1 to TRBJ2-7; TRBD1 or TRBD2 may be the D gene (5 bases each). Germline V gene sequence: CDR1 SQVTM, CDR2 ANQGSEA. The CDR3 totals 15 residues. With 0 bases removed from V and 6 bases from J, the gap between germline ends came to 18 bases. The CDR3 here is CSVEEGAGKGGEQYF. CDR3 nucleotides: TGCAGCGTTGAAGAAGGGGCAGGGAAAGGAGGCGAGCAGTACTTC.

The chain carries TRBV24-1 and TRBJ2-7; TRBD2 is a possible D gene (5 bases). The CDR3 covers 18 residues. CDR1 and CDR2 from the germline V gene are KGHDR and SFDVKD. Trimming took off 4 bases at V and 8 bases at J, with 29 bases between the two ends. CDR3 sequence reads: CATSDPSDITLPTTKQYF. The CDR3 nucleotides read TGTGCCACCAGTGACCCCTCGGATATCACTCTGCCGACTACGAAGCAGTACTTC.